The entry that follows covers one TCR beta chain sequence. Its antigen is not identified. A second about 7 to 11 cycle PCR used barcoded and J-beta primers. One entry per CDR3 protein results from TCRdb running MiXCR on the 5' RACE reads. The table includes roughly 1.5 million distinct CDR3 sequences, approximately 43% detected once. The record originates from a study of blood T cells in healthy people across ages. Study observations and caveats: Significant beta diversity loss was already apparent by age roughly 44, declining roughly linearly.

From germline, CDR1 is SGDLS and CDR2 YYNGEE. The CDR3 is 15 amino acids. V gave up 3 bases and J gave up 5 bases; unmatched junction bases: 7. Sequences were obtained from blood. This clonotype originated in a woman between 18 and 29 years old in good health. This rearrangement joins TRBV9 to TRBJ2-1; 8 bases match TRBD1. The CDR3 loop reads CASSAGQGPDNEQFF. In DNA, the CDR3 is TGTGCCAGCAGCGCTGGACAGGGCCCCGACAATGAGCAGTTCTTC.